The 16 T cell receptor beta chains below come from one sample, sequenced in a study of T cells after posttransplantation cyclophosphamide. Busulfan-fludarabine conditioning, marrow transplant, and cyclophosphamide on days +3 and +4 were administered. Generated by immunoSEQ multiplex PCR, the TCRdb table keeps only in-frame clones and is missing some. The sample shows approximately 8,300 clones, 82% of them seen only once. This material consisted of CD4+ T cells sorted from blood, taken 950 to 1,200 days after allogeneic stem cell transplant with posttransplant cyclophosphamide. The receptors shown here come from a female patient aged 40 to 50 who received an allogeneic stem cell transplant from a related donor, was CMV-positive, and had no GVHD. The T cells may come from the graft donor.

The chain joins TRBV19 to TRBJ1-5; D is undetermined. Germline V gene sequence: CDR1 LNHDA, CDR2 SQIVND (reference sequence). V was cut by 10 bases and J by 6 bases, with 13 bases left in between. The CDR3 covers 12 residues. The CDR3 sequence: CATEGGAQPQHF. The CDR3 region has the DNA TGTGCCACCGAAGGAGGCGCTCAGCCCCAGCATTTT.

This chain uses TRBV11-2 with TRBJ1-2; no firm D call. The germline gives CDR1 SGHAT, CDR2 FQNNGV. V lost 5 bases and J 1 base, leaving 8 bases between the germline ends. The CDR3 covers 13 residues. CDR3 residues: CASSRSFNYGYTF. CDR3 bases: TGTGCCAGCAGCCGTAGTTTTAACTATGGCTACACCTTC.

Written as DNA, the CDR3 is TGTGCCAGCAGCTTCGGACAGGACTCCTACAATGAGCAGTTCTTC. Translated: CASSFGQDSYNEQFF. The chain is built from TRBV11-1 and TRBJ2-1, with 7 bases that match TRBD1. Germline V gives CDR1 SGHAT, CDR2 FQDESV (reference sequence). J gave up 0 bases and V 3 bases, and 2 bases lay outside the gene matches. The CDR3 loop spans 15 amino acids.

CDR3 amino acids: CASSPPLGRGAFF. CDR3 in DNA: TGTGCCAGCAGTCCCCCCCTCGGTCGGGGAGCTTTCTTT. The rearrangement links TRBV6-6 to TRBJ1-1; D is unclear. The CDR3 has 13 amino acids. V was pared by 5 bases and J by 10 bases, with 17 bases between. Per germline, CDR1 MNHNY and CDR2 SVGAGI (reference sequence).

The J gene is TRBJ2-2, the V gene TRBV6-5, with TRBD2 matching over 7 bases. V shed 5 bases and J 6 bases; nucleotides not matched to a gene: 6. CDR3 length equals 14 residues. CDR1 and CDR2 (germline): MNHEY, SVGAGI. For the CDR3, the DNA is TGTGCCAGCAGTAGCGGGACTCGTCCCGGGGAGCTGTTTTTT. Its protein product is CASSSGTRPGELFF.

J is TRBJ2-1 and V is TRBV5-4; perhaps TRBD2 as D (7 bases). V lost 4 bases, J lost 4 bases, and 18 bases lay in between. The CDR3 spans 16 residues. CDR1 is SGHNT and CDR2 is YYREEE in the germline V gene (reference sequence). The CDR3 DNA is TGTGCCAGCAGCACTGTTGGGGGGGGCACTTACAATGAGCAGTTCTTC. Protein product: CASSTVGGGTYNEQFF.

The V gene is TRBV11-1, the J gene TRBJ2-5, with D perhaps TRBD2 (5 bases). V dropped 5 bases and J dropped 2 bases, with 18 bases sitting between them. This CDR3 contains 16 residues. Germline CDR1 SGHAT, CDR2 FQDESV (reference sequence). The CDR3 loop is CASSNLGRGLQETQYF. The CDR3, as DNA: TGTGCCAGCAGCAACCTTGGACGGGGTTTGCAAGAGACCCAGTACTTC.

The gene calls are TRBV6-4 and TRBJ2-3, with 10 positions matching TRBD2. The CDR3 covers 16 residues. Trimming took 3 bases from V and 0 from J; bases not matched to a gene: 3. Germline values: CDR1 MRHNA, CDR2 SNTAGT. CDR3 DNA sequence: TGTGCCAGCAGTGAGGGAGCGGGGGGGAGCACAGATACGCAGTATTTT. This sequence encodes CASSEGAGGSTDTQYF.

This clone appeared a single time. J is TRBJ2-1 and V is TRBV4-3; possibly TRBD2 for D (6 bases). The CDR3 has 12 amino acids. Germline CDR1 and CDR2: LGHNA and YSLEER. V lost 2 bases, J lost 8 bases, and 7 bases lay in between. CDR3 DNA sequence: TGCGCCAGCAGCCAAAGCGGGTATGAGCAGTTCTTC. Translation gives CASSQSGYEQFF.

V and J are TRBV11-2 and TRBJ2-7; 8 bases align to TRBD1. V shed 0 bases, J shed 4 bases, and the junction held 5 bases outside the gene matches. CDR1 SGHAT and CDR2 FQNNGV come from the germline V gene. The CDR3 sequence is 15 residues long. The CDR3 protein is CASSLDGQGWYEQYF. CDR3 DNA: TGTGCCAGCAGCTTAGACGGACAGGGCTGGTACGAGCAGTACTTC. Combining the CDR3 with reference TRBV11-2 and TRBJ2-7 gives the whole variable domain EAGVAQSPRYKIIEKRQSVAFWCNPISGHATLYWYQQILGQGPKLLIQFQNNGVVDDSQLPKDRFSAERLKGVDSTLKIQPAKLEDSAVYLCASSLDGQGWYEQYFGPGTRLTVT.

The V and J genes are TRBV18 and TRBJ2-5; D unclear. Trimming took 8 bases from V and 6 from J, leaving 19 bases between them. The germline V gene encodes CDR1 KGHSH and CDR2 LQKENI. This CDR3 comprises 14 residues. The chain's CDR3 is CASTLTVLKKTQYF. In nucleotides, the CDR3 is TGTGCCAGCACCTTAACAGTCCTAAAAAAGACCCAGTACTTC.

The chain employs TRBV19 and TRBJ1-1; possibly TRBD1 for D (6 bases). The length of the CDR3 is 12 residues. Germline CDR1 reads LNHDA; CDR2 reads SQIVND (reference sequence). Trimming removed 6 bases at V and 9 bases at J, with 14 bases between. CDR3 DNA sequence: TGTGCCAGTAGGGCACCAGGGGAGAAAGCTTTCTTT. It is translated as CASRAPGEKAFF.

The gene calls are TRBV6-5 and TRBJ1-2, with TRBD1 matching over 7 bases. In germline, CDR1 is MNHEY, CDR2 SVGAGI. J lost 8 bases, V lost 0 bases, and 6 bases had no gene match. The CDR3 extends over 14 amino acids. The CDR3 region is CASSYSTTGEGYTF. The DNA for the CDR3 is TGTGCCAGCAGTTACTCGACCACAGGGGAGGGCTACACCTTC.

The chain joins TRBV9 to TRBJ2-2, with 12 bases matching TRBD2. Germline V gene sequence: CDR1 SGDLS, CDR2 YYNGEE. CDR3 size: 16 residues. The V segment lost 2 bases and the J segment 5 bases; nucleotides outside the gene matches: 4. The CDR3 spells CASSVRLAGVTGELFF. Here the CDR3 DNA reads TGTGCCAGCAGCGTCAGACTAGCGGGGGTGACCGGGGAGCTGTTTTTT.

The V call is TRBV5-1, the J call TRBJ2-1; 7 bases are a match to TRBD1. This CDR3 is 15 amino acids long. Trimming at V came to 4 bases and at J to 0 bases, leaving 4 bases not matched to a gene. CDR1 and CDR2 from the germline V gene are SGHRS and YFSETQ. The CDR3 region is CASSGTESSYNEQFF. In DNA, the CDR3 is TGCGCCAGCAGCGGGACAGAAAGCTCCTACAATGAGCAGTTCTTC.

The chain employs TRBV2 and TRBJ2-5; no firm D call. The V gene lost 5 bases and the J gene lost 1 base, with 5 bases spanning the gap. CDR1 SNHLY and CDR2 FYNNEI come from the germline V gene. This CDR3 has 12 residues. The CDR3 bases are TGTGCCAGCAGTAACACCCAAGAGACCCAGTACTTC. It encodes CASSNTQETQYF.